Presented here are 9 T cell receptor beta chains from one specimen sequenced in a study of blood T cell repertoires in COVID-19. Some clones are missing from TCRdb's copy, which holds only in-frame ones; the method was immunoSEQ multiplex PCR. The sample consists of around 40,000 clones, more than 65% of them appearing once. Sequenced input: peripheral blood. Receptor source: a man between 65 and 85 years old with acute or convalescent COVID-19.

The count of this clone is one. The rearrangement joins TRBV6-2 or TRBV6-3 to TRBJ2-7, with TRBD1 matching 7 bases. Per germline, CDR1 MNHEY and CDR2 SVGEGT. The V and J ends lost 2 bases and 0 bases, in that order; junction bases with no gene match: 4. This CDR3 has 15 amino acids. The CDR3 reads CASSYLDRSSYEQYF. CDR3 DNA: TGTGCCAGCAGTTACCTGGACAGGAGCTCCTACGAGCAGTACTTC.

This rearrangement joins TRBV28 to TRBJ2-7; TRBD1 matches at 7 bases. CDR1 and CDR2 (germline): MDHEN, SYDVKM. The V gene end was trimmed by 6 bases and the J gene end by 4 bases; junction bases not matched to a gene: 12. This CDR3 region has 15 residues. The CDR3 here is CASRTGFGGGYEQYF. CDR3 nucleotide sequence: TGTGCCAGCAGGACAGGGTTTGGTGGAGGATACGAGCAGTACTTC.

The gene calls are TRBV12-5 and TRBJ2-5, with 8 bases that match TRBD2. This CDR3 is built from 15 residues. Germline V gives CDR1 LGHNT, CDR2 FRNRAP. The junction had 13 bases not matched to a gene; V was cut back by 6 bases and J by 7 bases. The CDR3 sequence is CASGTGTSRGGTQYF. The CDR3 nucleotides are TGTGCTAGTGGCACCGGGACTAGTAGGGGGGGGACCCAGTACTTC.

This clone was found once. This rearrangement joins TRBV24-1 to TRBJ2-6; 10 bases line up with TRBD1. The CDR3 is made up of 17 amino acids. V dropped 5 bases and J dropped 3; count of bases not matched to a gene: 6. CDR1 is KGHDR, CDR2 SFDVKD, per germline. The CDR3 DNA sequence: TGTGCCACCAGTGCCGGGACAGGGGTTCTTGGGGCCAACGTCCTGACTTTC. It translates to CATSAGTGVLGANVLTF.

The chain employs TRBV27 and TRBJ2-2; 7 nucleotides agree with TRBD1. The junction had 3 bases not matched to a gene; V was cut back by 7 bases and J by 1 base. The CDR3 is 14 residues long. Germline V gene sequence: CDR1 MNHEY, CDR2 SMNVEV (reference sequence). The CDR3 protein is CASKRTGNTGELFF. In nucleotides, the CDR3 is TGTGCCAGCAAGAGGACAGGGAACACCGGGGAGCTGTTTTTT.

This clone occurred once. V usage is TRBV7-9 and J usage is TRBJ2-6; 7 bases fit TRBD1. The germline V gene has CDR1 SEHNR and CDR2 FQNEAQ (reference sequence). V lost 5 bases to trimming and J lost 2 bases; unmatched junction nucleotides: 3. The CDR3 sequence is 15 residues long. The CDR3 spells CASSDGQAGANVLTF. CDR3 DNA: TGTGCCAGCAGCGACGGACAGGCTGGGGCCAACGTCCTGACTTTC.

J is TRBJ2-2 and V is TRBV13; 9 bases are shared with TRBD2. The germline V gene has CDR1 PRHDT and CDR2 FYEKMQ (reference sequence). CDR3 size: 18 residues. Trimming removed 1 base from V and 2 bases from J; junction bases left unmatched: 8. CDR3: CASSLVLVSGSNTGELFF. CDR3 bases: TGTGCCAGCAGCTTAGTATTGGTTAGCGGGAGCAACACCGGGGAGCTGTTTTTT.

The chain combines TRBV5-6 with TRBJ2-7; 8 bases map to TRBD1. The CDR3 is 15 residues long. After removal of 5 bases from V and 5 bases from J, the junction contained 12 bases not matched to a gene. Germline values: CDR1 SGHDT, CDR2 YYEEEE. CDR3 sequence: CASRSAGTGIHEQYF. CDR3 sequence (DNA): TGTGCCAGCAGATCAGCCGGGACAGGTATCCACGAGCAGTACTTC.

The rearrangement uses TRBV27 and TRBJ2-1, with D possibly matching TRBD2 (6 bases). CDR3 length equals 15 residues. Trimming shortened V by 5 bases and J by 3 bases, and 14 bases separated the two germline ends. Looked up from germline, CDR1 is MNHEY and CDR2 is SMNVEV (reference sequence). CDR3 region: CASSGGAGIYNEQFF. The CDR3 DNA reads TGTGCCAGCAGTGGAGGTGCGGGAATCTACAATGAGCAGTTCTTC.